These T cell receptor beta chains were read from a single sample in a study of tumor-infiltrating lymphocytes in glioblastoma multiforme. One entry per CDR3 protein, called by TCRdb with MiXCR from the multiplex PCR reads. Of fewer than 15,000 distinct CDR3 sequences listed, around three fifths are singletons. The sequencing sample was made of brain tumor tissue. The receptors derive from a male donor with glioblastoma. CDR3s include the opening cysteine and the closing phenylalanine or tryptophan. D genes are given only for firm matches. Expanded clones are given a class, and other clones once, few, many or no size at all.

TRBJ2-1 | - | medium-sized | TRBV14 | TGTGCCAGCAGCCAACCGGGGGATGGATCCTACAATGAGCAGTTCTTC | CASSQPGDGSYNEQFF
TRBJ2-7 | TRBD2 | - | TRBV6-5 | TGTGCCAGCAGTTACGGAATAAGCGGGGGAATATACGAGAAGTACTTC | CASSYGISGGIYEKYF
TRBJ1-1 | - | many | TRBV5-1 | TGCGCCAGCAGCTTGGGCATTAACATCCGGAGTAACACTGAAGCTTTCTTT | CASSLGINIRSNTEAFF
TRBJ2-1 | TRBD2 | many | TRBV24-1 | TGTGCCACCTCACGGCGGACAGCGGGAGGGCCGGGTGAGCAGTTCTTC | CATSRRTAGGPGEQFF
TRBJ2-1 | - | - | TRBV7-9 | TGTGCCAGCAGCGCCGGGACGGGCTACAATGAGCAGTTCTTC | CASSAGTGYNEQFF
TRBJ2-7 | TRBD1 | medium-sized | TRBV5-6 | TGTGCCAGCAGCTTGTTCGGGACAGGATCCTACGAGCAGTACTTC | CASSLFGTGSYEQYF
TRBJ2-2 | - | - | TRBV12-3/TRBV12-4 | TGTGCCAGCAGTCCCGGGACCGGGGAGCTGTTTTTT | CASSPGTGELFF
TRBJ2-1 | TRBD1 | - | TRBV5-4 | TGTGTCAGCAGCTTGGCAGGACAGGCCTATAATGAGCAGTTCTTC | CVSSLAGQAYNEQFF
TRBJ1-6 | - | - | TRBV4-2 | TGTACAAGCAGCCAAGATCGGAGGTCTTCTCTGGGATCACCCCTCCACTTT | CTSSQDRRSSLGSPLHF
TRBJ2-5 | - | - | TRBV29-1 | TGCGGCGTTGTACTCATGGTCGATCAAGAGACCCAGTACTTC | CGVVLMVDQETQYF
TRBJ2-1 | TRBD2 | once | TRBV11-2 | TGTGCCAGCAGCTTGACTAGCGGGAGCGCGTACAATGAGCAGTTCTTC | CASSLTSGSAYNEQFF
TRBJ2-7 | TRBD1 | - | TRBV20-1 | TGCGGTGCTTCCTCCGGGACAGGGCATCTCATGGGGAACGAGCAGTACTTC | CGASSGTGHLMGNEQYF
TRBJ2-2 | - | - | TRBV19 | TGTGCCAGTACCCGAACAGGGCAAGCCGGGGAGCTGCTTTTT | CASTRTGQAGELLF
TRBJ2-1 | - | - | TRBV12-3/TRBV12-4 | TGTGCCAGCATCGTCAGAGGAGAAGGTGAGCAGCTCTTC | CASIVRGEGEQLF
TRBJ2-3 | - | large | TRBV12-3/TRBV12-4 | TGTGCCAGCAGTTTGGCCACAGATACGCAGTATTTT | CASSLATDTQYF
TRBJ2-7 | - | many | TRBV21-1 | - | CASVATGSPYEQYF
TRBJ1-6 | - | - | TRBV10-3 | TGTGCCATCCAGTACTCCTATAATTCACCCCTCCACTTT | CAIQYSYNSPLHF
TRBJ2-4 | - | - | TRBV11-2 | TGTGCCAGCAGCCAGGTTGACCGCTTAGCCAAAAACATTCAGTACTTC | CASSQVDRLAKNIQYF
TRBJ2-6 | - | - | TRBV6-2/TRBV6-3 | TGTACCAGCAATCCAGGGGCCGCCTCCGGGGCCAACGTCCTGACTTTC | CTSNPGAASGANVLTF
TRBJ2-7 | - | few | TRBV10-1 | TGCGCCAGCAGTGAGTATCGCGGTAGCTCCTACGAGCAGTACTTC | CASSEYRGSSYEQYF
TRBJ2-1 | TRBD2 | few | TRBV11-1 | TGTGCCAGCAGCTTACTAGCGGGAGTTTACAATGAGCAGTTCTTC | CASSLLAGVYNEQFF
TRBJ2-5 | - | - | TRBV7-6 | TGTGTCAGCAGTAGGGGCCACCAAGAGACCCAGTACTTC | CVSSRGHQETQYF
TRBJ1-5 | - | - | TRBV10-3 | TGTGCCATCAGTGAGTATGGAACGGGGGGCAATCAGCCCCAGCATTTT | CAISEYGTGGNQPQHF
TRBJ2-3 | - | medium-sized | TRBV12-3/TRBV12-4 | TGTGCCAGCAGTTTAACCGCCGCAGATACGCAGTATTTT | CASSLTAADTQYF
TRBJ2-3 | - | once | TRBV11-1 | TGTGCCAACAGACCCTTCGGCACAGATACGCAGTATTTT | CANRPFGTDTQYF
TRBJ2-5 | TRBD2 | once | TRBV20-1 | TGCAGTGCTAGAGGGACTAGCGGGACAGCAGGGGAGACCCGGTACTTC | CSARGTSGTAGETRYF
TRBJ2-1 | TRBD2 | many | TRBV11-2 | TGTGCCAGCAGCTTAGTTCCCCCGGGACTAGCGGGACTAAGCTCCTACAATGAGCAGTTCTTC | CASSLVPPGLAGLSSYNEQFF
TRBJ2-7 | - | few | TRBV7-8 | TGTGCCAGCAGCCCGACAGATTACGAGCAGTACTTC | CASSPTDYEQYF
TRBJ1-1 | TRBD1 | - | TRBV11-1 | TGTGCCAGCAGCGAGGACAGGGGGAAGACTGAAGCTTTCTTT | CASSEDRGKTEAFF
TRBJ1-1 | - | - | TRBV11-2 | TGTGCCAGCAGCTTAGGAGGAGTGAACACTGAAGCTTTCTTT | CASSLGGVNTEAFF
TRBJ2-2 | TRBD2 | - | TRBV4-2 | TGTGCCAGCAGCCAACTAGCGGGGGACACCGGGGAGCTGTTTTTT | CASSQLAGDTGELFF
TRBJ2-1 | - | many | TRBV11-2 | TGTGCCAGCAGCTTAGATCGGGAGACCATCAATGAGCAGTTCTTC | CASSLDRETINEQFF
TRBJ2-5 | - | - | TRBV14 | TGTGCCAGCAGCACCGTTTTAGGGCAAGAGACCCAGTACTTC | CASSTVLGQETQYF
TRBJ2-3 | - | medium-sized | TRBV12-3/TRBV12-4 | TGTGCCAGCAGCGTAGCAGATACGCAGTATTTT | CASSVADTQYF
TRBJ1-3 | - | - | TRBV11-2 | TGTGCCAGCAGCGCCGGGACACCCTCTGGAAACACCATATATTTT | CASSAGTPSGNTIYF
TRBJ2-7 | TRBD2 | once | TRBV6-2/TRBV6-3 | TGTATCAGCAGGTCGGGGGGGACCTCTTACGAGCAGTACTTC | CISRSGGTSYEQYF
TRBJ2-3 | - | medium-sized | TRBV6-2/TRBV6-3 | TGTGCCAGCAGTTCCGAACTCGGGGCCCGCACAGATACGCAGTATTTT | CASSSELGARTDTQYF
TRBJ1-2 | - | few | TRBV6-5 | TGTGCCAGCAGTTACTCAGCCGACAGCTTCAAAGGCTACACCTTC | CASSYSADSFKGYTF
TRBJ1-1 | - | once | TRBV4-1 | TGCGCAAGCAGTCAAGAGGTTTCGACTGAAGCTTTCTTT | CASSQEVSTEAFF
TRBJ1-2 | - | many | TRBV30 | TGTGCCTGGAGTGTCTCGGCCGGGCAGTATGGCTACACCTTC | CAWSVSAGQYGYTF
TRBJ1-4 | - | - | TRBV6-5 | TGTGCCAGGAGGGCAGGACCCGAAAAACTGTTTTTT | CARRAGPEKLFF
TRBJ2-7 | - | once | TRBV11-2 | TGTGCCAGCAGCTCCTTTGAGGGGCACTCCTACGGGCAGTACTTC | CASSSFEGHSYGQYF
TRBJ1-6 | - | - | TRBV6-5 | TGTGTCAGCAGTTACAAAGGGGGAGGACCCCTCCACTTT | CVSSYKGGGPLHF
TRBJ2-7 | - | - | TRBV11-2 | TGTGCCAGCAGCTTCTCTATTCTAGCACTATACGAGCAGCACTTC | CASSFSILALYEQHF
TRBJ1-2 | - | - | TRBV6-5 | TGTGCCAGCAGAGGACAAGTCGTTACCAACTATGGCTACACCTTC | CASRGQVVTNYGYTF